This T cell receptor (beta chain) appears in the sequencing data of a study of T cells in Graves' hyperthyroidism and ophthalmopathy. It was RNA transcripts that yielded the amplified TCR beta CDR3 regions. The HTBI primer set drove a first-round RT-PCR of the TCR CDR3. TCRdb reprocessed the multiplex PCR reads with MiXCR, giving one entry per CDR3 protein. The sample consists of hundreds of thousands of distinct CDR3 sequences, roughly 13% of them appearing once. Study results and caveats: Blood shared most expanded thyroid clonotypes above 0.001.

Trimming took 5 bases from V and 1 from J; bases not matched to a gene: 6. The length of the CDR3 is 15 residues. From germline, CDR1 is MNHEY and CDR2 SMNVEV (reference sequence). This clonotype was recorded at least ten times. Its antigen is unidentified. The sequencing input was blood. This chain connects TRBV27 to TRBJ1-1; 8 bases are a match to TRBD1. The receptor was isolated from a young woman with Graves' hyperthyroidism. The DNA for the CDR3 is TGTGCCAGCAGTCCCTACAGGGGGAGGAACACTGAAGCTTTCTTT. Its translation: CASSPYRGRNTEAFF.